The clone carrying this TCR beta chain occurred many times. What it binds is unknown. Since the library was made to target alpha chains, this beta chain is a stray read and its abundance is not meaningful. This specimen comes from a study of spatial heterogeneity in lung cancer. Individual TCR cDNA molecules each bore their own unique molecular identifier. TCRdb passed the 5' RACE reads through MiXCR, listing each CDR3 protein once. The data hold 9,500 to 11,000 distinct CDR3 sequences, with 7.9% observed a single time. General study findings and limits: Mutation tallies in tumors tracked expanded intratumoral alpha and beta TCR counts.

Germline assignment: CDR1 SGHTA and CDR2 FQGNSA. V dropped 5 bases and J dropped 6 bases, with 17 bases sitting between them. This CDR3 is built from 15 residues. As to time point: sample taken at primary tumor resection. The donor population consisted of approximately 79 patients with untreated, early-stage non-small cell lung cancer. Unsorted tumor, nontumor lung tissue or cryopreserved PBMC supplied the whole RNA. This clonotype was obtained from a female donor with early-stage non-small cell lung cancer. The chain uses TRBV7-2 and TRBJ2-1, with a possible D match to TRBD1 (6 bases). The sequenced sample was lung tumor tissue, obtained at surgery. CDR3 bases: TGTGCCAGCAGCCGAGCTCCAACAGGGCCCAATGAGCAGTTCTTC. Amino acids: CASSRAPTGPNEQFF.